The source of this TCR beta chain is a study of CD8 T cells in Susac syndrome. Study-wide context: About 6 sequenced Susac syndrome patients had clinically active disease, while fewer than 10 were in remission. Study-level results: Clonal CD8+ expansion in Susac was highest in TEMRA cells and active patients.

Details on this clonotype: No antigen is known for it.

Trimming took 5 bases from V and 4 from J, leaving 13 bases between them. This CDR3 is 14 amino acids long. Germline V gene lookup returns CDR1 SGHTA and CDR2 FQGNSA. Random hexamers served to reverse transcribe roughly 0.5 to 1 ug RNA. MiXCR was run by TCRdb on the immunoSEQ multiplex PCR reads, yielding one entry per CDR3 protein. The sample includes 95,000 to 150,000 distinct CDR3 sequences, around 94% of them seen just once. The sequenced sample consisted of CD8+ T cells from PBMCs. This chain links TRBV7-2 with TRBJ2-3; the D gene is possibly TRBD2 (5 bases). The receptor was derived from a human donor with Susac syndrome. The CDR3 coding sequence is TGTGCCAGCAGCCACCTTTCCGGGGCAGATACGCAGTATTTT. This translates into CASSHLSGADTQYF. Filled out from reference TRBV7-2 and TRBJ2-3, the complete variable domain reads GAGVSQSPSNKVTEKGKDVELRCDPISGHTALYWYRQSLGQGLEFLIYFQGNSAPDKSGLPSDRFSAERTGGSVSTLTIQRTQQEDSAVYLCASSHLSGADTQYFGPGTRLTVL.